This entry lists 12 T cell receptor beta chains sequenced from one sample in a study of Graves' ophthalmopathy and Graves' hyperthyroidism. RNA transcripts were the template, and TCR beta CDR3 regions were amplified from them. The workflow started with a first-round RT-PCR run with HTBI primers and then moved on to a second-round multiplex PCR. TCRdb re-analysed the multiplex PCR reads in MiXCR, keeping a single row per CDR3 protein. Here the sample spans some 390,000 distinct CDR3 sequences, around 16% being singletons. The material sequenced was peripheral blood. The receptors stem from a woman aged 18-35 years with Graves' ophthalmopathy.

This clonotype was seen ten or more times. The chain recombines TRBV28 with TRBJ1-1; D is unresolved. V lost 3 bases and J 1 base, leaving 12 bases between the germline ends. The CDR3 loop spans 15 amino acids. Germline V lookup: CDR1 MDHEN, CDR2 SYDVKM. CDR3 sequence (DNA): TGTGCCAGCAGTTTTCCGGCAGACTCGAACACTGAAGCTTTCTTT. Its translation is CASSFPADSNTEAFF.

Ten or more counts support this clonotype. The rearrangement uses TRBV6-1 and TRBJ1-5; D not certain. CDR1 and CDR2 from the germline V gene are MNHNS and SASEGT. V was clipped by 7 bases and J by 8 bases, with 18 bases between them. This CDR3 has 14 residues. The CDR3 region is CASTQMRGMEPQHF. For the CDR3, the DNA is TGTGCCAGCACCCAGATGCGGGGTATGGAGCCCCAGCATTTT.

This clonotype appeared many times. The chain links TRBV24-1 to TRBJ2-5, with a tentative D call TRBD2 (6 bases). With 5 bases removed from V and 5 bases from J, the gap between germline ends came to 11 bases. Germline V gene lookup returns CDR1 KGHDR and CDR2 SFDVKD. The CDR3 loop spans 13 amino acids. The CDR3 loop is CATSGGVSETQYF. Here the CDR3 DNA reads TGTGCCACCAGTGGGGGGGTCTCGGAGACCCAGTACTTC.

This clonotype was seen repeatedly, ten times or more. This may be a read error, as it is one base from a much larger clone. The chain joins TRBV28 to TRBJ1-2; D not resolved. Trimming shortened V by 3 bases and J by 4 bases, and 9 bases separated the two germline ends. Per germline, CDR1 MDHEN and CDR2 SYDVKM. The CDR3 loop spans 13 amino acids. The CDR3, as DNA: TGTGCCAGCAGTTTGGTTGGGGTCTATGGCTACACCTTC. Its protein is CASSLVGVYGYTF.

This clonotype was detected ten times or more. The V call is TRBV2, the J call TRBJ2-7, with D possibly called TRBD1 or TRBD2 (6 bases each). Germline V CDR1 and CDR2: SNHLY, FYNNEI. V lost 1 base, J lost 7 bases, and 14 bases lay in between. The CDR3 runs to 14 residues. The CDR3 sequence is CASSEGGARGEQYF. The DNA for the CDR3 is TGTGCCAGCAGTGAAGGGGGGGCCCGCGGGGAGCAGTACTTC.

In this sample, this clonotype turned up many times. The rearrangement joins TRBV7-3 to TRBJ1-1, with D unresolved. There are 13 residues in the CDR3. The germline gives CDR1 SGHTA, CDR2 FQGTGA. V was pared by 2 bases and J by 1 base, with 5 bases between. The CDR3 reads CASSLEPNTEAFF. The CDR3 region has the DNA TGTGCCAGCAGCTTAGAACCGAACACTGAAGCTTTCTTT.

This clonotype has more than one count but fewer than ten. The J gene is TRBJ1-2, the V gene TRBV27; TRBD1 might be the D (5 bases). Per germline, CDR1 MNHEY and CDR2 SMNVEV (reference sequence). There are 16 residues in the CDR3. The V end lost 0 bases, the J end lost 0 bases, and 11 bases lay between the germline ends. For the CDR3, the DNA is TGTGCCAGCAGTTTATCGGGCGGGGCTCCTAACTATGGCTACACCTTC. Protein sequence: CASSLSGGAPNYGYTF.

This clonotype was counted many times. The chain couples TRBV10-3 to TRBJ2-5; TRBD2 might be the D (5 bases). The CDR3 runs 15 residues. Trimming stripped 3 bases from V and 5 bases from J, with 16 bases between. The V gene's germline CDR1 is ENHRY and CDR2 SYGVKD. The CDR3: CAISDPTRVGETQYF. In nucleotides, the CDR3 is TGTGCCATCAGTGACCCCACTAGGGTTGGGGAGACCCAGTACTTC.

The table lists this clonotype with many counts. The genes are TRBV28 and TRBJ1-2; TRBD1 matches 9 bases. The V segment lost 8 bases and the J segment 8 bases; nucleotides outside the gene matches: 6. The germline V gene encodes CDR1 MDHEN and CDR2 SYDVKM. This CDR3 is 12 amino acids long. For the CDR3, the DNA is TGTGCCAGCCATACAGGGGGCCGGGGCTACACCTTC. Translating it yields CASHTGGRGYTF.

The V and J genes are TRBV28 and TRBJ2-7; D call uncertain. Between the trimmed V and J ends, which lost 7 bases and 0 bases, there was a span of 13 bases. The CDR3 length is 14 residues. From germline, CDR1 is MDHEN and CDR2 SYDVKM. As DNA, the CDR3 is TGTGCCAGCACCAAGAGGATTTCCTCCTACGAGCAGTACTTC. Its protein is CASTKRISSYEQYF.

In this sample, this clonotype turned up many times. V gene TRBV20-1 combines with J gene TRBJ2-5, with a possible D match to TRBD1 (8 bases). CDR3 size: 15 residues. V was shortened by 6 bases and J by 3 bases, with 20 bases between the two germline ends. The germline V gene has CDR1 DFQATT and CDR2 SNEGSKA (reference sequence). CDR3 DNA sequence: TGCAGTGCCAATACCGTACAGGGGGGGGAAGAGACCCAGTACTTC. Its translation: CSANTVQGGEETQYF.

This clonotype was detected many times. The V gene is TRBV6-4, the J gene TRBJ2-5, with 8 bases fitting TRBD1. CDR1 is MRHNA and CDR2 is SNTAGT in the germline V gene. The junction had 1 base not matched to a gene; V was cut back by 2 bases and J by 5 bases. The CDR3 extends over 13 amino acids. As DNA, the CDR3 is TGTGCCAGCAGTGACCGGACAGGGGAGACCCAGTACTTC. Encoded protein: CASSDRTGETQYF.